This T cell receptor beta chain was sequenced for a study of cytomegalovirus exposure and HLA in healthy donors. Study-level points and caveats: In a later analysis, TCR beta V- and J-gene trimming was associated with a missense DCLRE1C variant. Per published reports, the classifier diagnosed cytomegalovirus status with high specificity and sensitivity.

Amplification used 60 Vbeta primers and 13 Jbeta primers. Here immunoSEQ multiplex PCR was the method, and the copy in TCRdb shows in-frame clones only, minus some. The sample includes about 110,000 clones, about 75% of them seen just once. About this clone: No antigen is known for it.

The length of the CDR3 is 14 residues. Germline V gene lookup returns CDR1 MDHEN and CDR2 SYDVKM. The ends lost 5 bases at V and 8 bases at J; junction bases unmatched: 10. This sequence joins TRBV28 and TRBJ1-2, with 8 bases that match TRBD1. The TCR comes from a male donor in good health and CMV-seropositive. The sequenced sample consisted of PBMCs. CDR3 sequence reads: CASSIGTGYGGYTF. Here the CDR3 DNA reads TGTGCCAGCAGTATTGGGACAGGCTATGGGGGCTACACCTTC.